Sequencing of this T cell receptor beta chain was carried out in a study of cytomegalovirus exposure and HLA in healthy donors. The study, taken as a whole, reports: The authors excluded some V segments, including TRBV6-2 and TRBV6-3, as indistinguishable. The Asian-associated ancestry cluster reportedly had fewer N-insertions than the roughly 670-donor mean in a later analysis.

The J segment lost 4 bases and the V segment lost 5 bases, leaving 3 bases of the junction unmatched. The CDR3 has 15 residues. CDR1 and CDR2 from the germline V gene are SGHTA and FQGNSA. With 60 Vbeta and 13 Jbeta primers, the PCR was carried out. Authors' methods: In a later analysis, around 10 million of 75 million to 85 million unique beta chains occurred in at least two donors. Measured with immunoSEQ multiplex PCR; TCRdb has only the in-frame clones, and not every one. V and J calls plus clone size are reproduced from that table; the DNA served to infer D and trimming. The sample consists of around 130,000 clones, roughly 80% of them appearing once. As regards this clone: Its antigen is unknown.

The clonotype originates from a woman between 35 and 50 years old in good health and CMV-seronegative. The specimen sequenced was PBMCs. The rearrangement links TRBV7-2 to TRBJ2-1; 12 nucleotides agree with TRBD2. The chain's CDR3 is CASSPGTSGYNEQFF. The CDR3 nucleotides read TGTGCCAGCAGCCCAGGGACTAGCGGGTACAATGAGCAGTTCTTC.